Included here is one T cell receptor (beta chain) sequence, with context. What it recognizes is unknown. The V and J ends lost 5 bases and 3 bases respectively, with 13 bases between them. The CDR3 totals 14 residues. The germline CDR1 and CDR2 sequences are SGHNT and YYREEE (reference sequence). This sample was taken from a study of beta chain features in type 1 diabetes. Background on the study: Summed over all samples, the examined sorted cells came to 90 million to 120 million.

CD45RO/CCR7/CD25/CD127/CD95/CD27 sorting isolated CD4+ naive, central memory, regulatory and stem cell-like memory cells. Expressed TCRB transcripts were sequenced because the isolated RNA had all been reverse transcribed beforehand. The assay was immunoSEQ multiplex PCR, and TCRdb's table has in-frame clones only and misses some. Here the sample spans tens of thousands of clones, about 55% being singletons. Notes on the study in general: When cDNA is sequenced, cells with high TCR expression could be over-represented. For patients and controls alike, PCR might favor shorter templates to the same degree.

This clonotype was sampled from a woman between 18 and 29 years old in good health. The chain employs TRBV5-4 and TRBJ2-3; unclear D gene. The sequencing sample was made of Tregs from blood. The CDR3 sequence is CASRRDYRTDTQYF. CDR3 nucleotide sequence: TGTGCCAGCAGGAGAGATTACCGAACAGATACGCAGTATTTT.